The 9 T cell receptor beta chains listed next were all sequenced from one sample in a study of T cell changes during pregnancy in multiple sclerosis. TCRdb keeps only in-frame clones here, not all; method: immunoSEQ multiplex PCR. The sample carries approximately 30,000 clones, more than 85% recorded once. Sequencing was performed on CD4+ T cells from peripheral blood mononuclear cells, taken after pregnancy. The receptors derive from a female donor with multiple sclerosis, enrolled in a pregnancy study.

The V gene is TRBV2, the J gene TRBJ1-5; D is ambiguous. This CDR3 spans 12 amino acids. Trimming removed 5 bases at V and 4 bases at J, with 6 bases between. CDR1 is SNHLY and CDR2 is FYNNEI in the germline V gene. CDR3 loop: CASSQDNQPQHF. The CDR3 DNA is TGTGCCAGCAGTCAGGATAATCAGCCCCAGCATTTT.

This clone was observed a handful of times. The CDR3, as DNA: TGTGCCAGCAGCCACTCCCTTAGCGGGGGCGCCTACGAGCAGTACTTC. Protein product: CASSHSLSGGAYEQYF. The chain joins TRBV7-2 to TRBJ2-7, with TRBD2 identical over 9 bases. The V segment lost 5 bases and the J segment 2 bases; nucleotides outside the gene matches: 10. This CDR3 is 16 amino acids long. The germline V gene has CDR1 SGHTA and CDR2 FQGNSA. Full variable domain (outside the CDR3, taken from reference TRBV7-2 and TRBJ2-7): GAGVSQSPSNKVTEKGKDVELRCDPISGHTALYWYRQSLGQGLEFLIYFQGNSAPDKSGLPSDRFSAERTGGSVSTLTIQRTQQEDSAVYLCASSHSLSGGAYEQYFGPGTRLTVT.

This clone has a single count. The chain has TRBV5-6 and TRBJ2-2; D gene uncertain. CDR3 size: 15 residues. Germline-derived CDR1 and CDR2 are SGHDT and YYEEEE. V lost 4 bases to trimming and J lost 0 bases, with 10 bases between them. CDR3 DNA sequence: TGTGCCAGCAGCCCGTTGGGCACGAACACCGGGGAGCTGTTTTTT. It is translated as CASSPLGTNTGELFF.

Comment on this clone: A junction end diverges from the germline sequence, so it may reflect a read error. This sequence joins TRBV18 and TRBJ1-1, with 7 bases lining up with TRBD1. The CDR3 extends over 13 amino acids. Germline-derived CDR1 and CDR2 are KGHSH and LQKENI. The CDR3 DNA is TGTGCCAGCTCACCAGCATCCGACAGGGAGGTGAGATTT. The encoded protein is CASSPASDREVRF.

V is TRBV6-5 and J is TRBJ1-3, with TRBD1 matching 10 bases. V lost 6 bases, J lost 6 bases, and 5 bases stayed unmatched. Germline V CDR1 and CDR2: MNHEY, SVGAGI. The CDR3 is made up of 14 amino acids. CDR3 sequence (DNA): TGTGCCAGCAGACGACAGGGGGCTGAAAACACCATATATTTT. Its translation is CASRRQGAENTIYF.

The V and J genes are TRBV19 and TRBJ2-1; a weak D match, TRBD1 (5 bases). The germline V gene has CDR1 LNHDA and CDR2 SQIVND (reference sequence). The length of the CDR3 is 15 residues. Trimming took off 5 bases at V and 2 bases at J, with 13 bases between the two ends. CDR3 amino acids: CASSADSEAYNEQFF. CDR3 sequence (DNA): TGTGCCAGTAGTGCAGACAGCGAAGCCTACAATGAGCAGTTCTTC.

The rearrangement uses TRBV4-3 and TRBJ1-6; no clear D. CDR3 length: 13 residues. V lost 0 bases and J lost 11, with 8 bases in between. From germline, CDR1 is LGHNA and CDR2 YSLEER. CDR3 amino acids: CASSQERRTPLHF. In DNA, the CDR3 is TGCGCCAGCAGCCAAGAAAGGAGGACACCCCTCCACTTT.

The rearrangement joins TRBV27 to TRBJ2-7; a possible D gene is TRBD1 (6 bases). In germline, CDR1 is MNHEY, CDR2 SMNVEV (reference sequence). CDR3 size: 14 residues. V lost 4 bases and J lost 0, with 10 bases in between. The CDR3 nucleotides read TGTGCCAGCAGTTCCAGGGGTGGCTCCTACGAGCAGTACTTC. Residues: CASSSRGGSYEQYF.

The chain uses TRBV7-6 and TRBJ1-5; a weak D match, TRBD1 (6 bases). This CDR3 has 13 residues. Germline V gene sequence: CDR1 SGHVS, CDR2 FNYEAQ. Deletions cut 2 bases from V and 4 bases from J, with 6 bases between. The CDR3, as DNA: TGTGCCAGCAGCTTAACAGGGAATCAGCCCCAGCATTTT. Amino acids: CASSLTGNQPQHF.